The source of this TCR beta chain is a study of cytomegalovirus exposure and HLA in healthy donors. In the study overall: Early release data held around 80 million unique TCRs from HLA-typed donors. Points from the study as a whole: In a later analysis, productive TCRs from donors in an Asian-associated ancestry cluster reportedly carried fewer N-insertions than the cohort mean. Exclusion as indistinguishable affected some V segments, including TRBV6-2 and TRBV6-3.

Use of 60 Vbeta and 13 Jbeta primers characterized the PCR. Measured with immunoSEQ multiplex PCR; TCRdb has only the in-frame clones, and not every one. The table includes some 130,000 clones, 55% to 75% detected once. A remark on this clone: The target antigen is unknown.

V lost 0 bases to trimming and J lost 4 bases; unmatched junction nucleotides: 1. Per the germline V gene, CDR1 is KGHSH and CDR2 is LQKENI. CDR3 size: 15 residues. The chain combines TRBV18 with TRBJ2-7; TRBD2 aligns across 12 bases. This receptor was taken from a man aged 25 to 40 in good health and CMV-seropositive. Sequencing was carried out using PBMCs. CDR3 sequence: CASSPPGLAGYEQYF. The CDR3 nucleotides are TGTGCCAGCTCACCACCGGGACTAGCGGGTTACGAGCAGTACTTC.